Following are 3 T cell receptor beta chains from one sample sequenced in a study of T cell responses to AZD1222 COVID-19 vaccine. Some clones are missing from TCRdb's copy, which holds only in-frame ones; the method was immunoSEQ multiplex PCR. Here the sample spans roughly 150,000 clones, more than 85% being singletons. Sequenced here: peripheral blood, sampled 28 days after the second AZD1222 dose. Receptors originate from an adult who received the AZD1222 COVID-19 vaccine.

The CDR3 loop is CASSVLMGSGSGETQYF. DNA for the CDR3: TGCGCCAGCAGTGTTTTGATGGGGAGCGGGAGTGGGGAGACCCAGTACTTC. The chain recombines TRBV10-2 with TRBJ2-5, with TRBD2 identical over 8 bases. The V gene's germline CDR1 is WSHSY and CDR2 SAAADI. CDR3 length equals 17 residues. V was pared by 4 bases and J by 5 bases, with 15 bases of the junction left unmatched.

This clone was seen a handful of times. The chain couples TRBV3-1 (or the pseudogene TRBV3-2) to TRBJ1-2, with D possibly matching TRBD1 (5 bases). CDR1 is LGHDT and CDR2 is YNNKEL in the germline V gene (reference sequence). Trimming pared 4 bases from V and 3 bases from J, leaving 9 bases between. The CDR3 loop spans 13 amino acids. The CDR3: CASSPGGDYGYTF. The CDR3 DNA reads as TGTGCCAGCAGCCCCGGGGGGGACTATGGCTACACCTTC.

CDR3 protein: CASSRWGDRVFCNQPQHF. The CDR3 bases are TGTGCCAGCAGCAGGTGGGGGGACAGGGTGTTTTGCAATCAGCCCCAGCATTTT. The V and J genes are TRBV21-1 and TRBJ1-5; the table's D call, TRBD1, was not checked against the DNA. TRBV21-1 is noted as a pseudogene. The CDR3 has 18 amino acids.